This T cell receptor beta chain was identified during a study of T cell changes during pregnancy in multiple sclerosis. V was cut by 4 bases and J by 2 bases, with 21 bases left in between. This CDR3 is 17 amino acids long. CDR1 and CDR2 (germline): LGHNA, YSLEER. TCRdb's copy holds only in-frame clones and misses some; the assay was immunoSEQ multiplex PCR. The data contain about 110,000 clones, roughly nine tenths of them seen just once; the ten biggest clones take up 1.6%. The material was peripheral blood, obtained before pregnancy. This sequence joins TRBV4-3 and TRBJ2-7; tentative D call: TRBD2 (5 bases). This clonotype was obtained from a female donor with multiple sclerosis, enrolled in a pregnancy study. The CDR3 DNA reads as TGCGCCAGCAGCCTAACCTCGCGGGTCCCCGAAACCTACGAGCAGTACTTC. Translated, it gives CASSLTSRVPETYEQYF.